This passage covers 28 T cell receptor beta chains from one sample sequenced in a study of T cell responses to AZD1222 COVID-19 vaccine. TCRdb's copy holds only in-frame clones and misses some; the assay was immunoSEQ multiplex PCR. The repertoire has approximately 80,000 clones, around 85% of them found once; the top ten carry 3.4%. The input for sequencing was peripheral blood, taken 28 days after the second AZD1222 dose. All receptors come from an adult who received the AZD1222 COVID-19 vaccine.

Written as DNA, the CDR3 is TGCGCCAGCAGGGTCGTCAGTGGGGTAGGCGAGCAGTACTTC. It translates to CASRVVSGVGEQYF. J is TRBJ2-7 and V is TRBV10-2, with no clear D. Per germline, CDR1 WSHSY and CDR2 SAAADI. The V and J ends lost 6 bases and 6 bases respectively, with 18 bases between them. The CDR3 length is 14 residues.

This clone was counted a single time. The V call is TRBV19, the J call TRBJ2-7; the D gene is possibly TRBD1 (7 bases). The CDR3 runs 13 residues. Germline CDR1 LNHDA, CDR2 SQIVND (reference sequence). The germline V and J ends were trimmed by 2 bases and 5 bases, with 10 bases remaining between them. CDR3: CASSISGGNEQYF. The CDR3, as DNA: TGTGCCAGTAGTATATCAGGGGGGAACGAGCAGTACTTC.

This clone was seen a handful of times. CDR3 loop: CASRPAQGLIRGYTF. In DNA, the CDR3 is TGTGCCAGTAGGCCTGCGCAGGGCCTCATAAGAGGCTACACCTTC. This chain joins TRBV19 and TRBJ1-2; D may be TRBD1 (5 bases). Trimming removed 6 bases from V and 8 bases from J, with 22 bases in between. CDR1 LNHDA and CDR2 SQIVND come from the germline V gene (reference sequence). The CDR3 loop spans 15 amino acids.

The chain couples TRBV2 to TRBJ1-6; the D gene is possibly TRBD1 (5 bases). CDR3 length: 13 amino acids. The V and J ends lost 6 bases and 6 bases respectively, with 9 bases between them. Germline-derived CDR1 and CDR2 are SNHLY and FYNNEI. The CDR3 nucleotides are TGTGCCAGCAGCCCCGACAGTAATTCACCCCTCCACTTT. As protein: CASSPDSNSPLHF.

This chain uses TRBV19 with TRBJ2-2; perhaps TRBD1 as D (7 bases). The ends were cut back, 10 bases at V and 4 bases at J, with 16 bases in the middle. CDR1 and CDR2 (germline): LNHDA, SQIVND (reference sequence). This CDR3 is 14 amino acids long. CDR3 in DNA: TGTGCCACCCTCGGACAGGAGGGCACCGGGGAGCTGTTTTTT. Its protein is CATLGQEGTGELFF.

The V gene is TRBV10-1, the J gene TRBJ1-2; 8 nucleotides agree with TRBD1. The J segment lost 5 bases and the V segment lost 8 bases, leaving 4 bases of the junction unmatched. Germline-derived CDR1 and CDR2 are WNHNN and SYGVQD (reference sequence). The CDR3 contains 12 residues. The DNA of the CDR3 is TGCGCCAGCGGACAGGGTAATTATGGCTACACCTTC. It yields the protein CASGQGNYGYTF.

The genes are TRBV28 and TRBJ1-6; the D is unclear. The CDR3 loop spans 14 amino acids. CDR1 is MDHEN, CDR2 SYDVKM, per germline. The germline V and J ends were trimmed by 2 bases and 6 bases, with 8 bases remaining between them. The CDR3 loop is CASSLRVRNSPLHF. In nucleotides, the CDR3 is TGTGCCAGCAGTTTAAGGGTCCGTAATTCACCCCTCCACTTT.

The chain links TRBV9 to TRBJ2-1, with 8 bases matching TRBD2. J gave up 9 bases and V 3 bases, and 5 bases lay outside the gene matches. This CDR3 is 13 amino acids long. Germline V lookup: CDR1 SGDLS, CDR2 YYNGEE. The CDR3 nucleotides read TGTGCCAGCAGCGGAATACTAGCGGTTGAGCAGTTCTTC. It codes for CASSGILAVEQFF. Together with reference TRBV9 and TRBJ2-1, the CDR3 gives the full variable domain: DSGVTQTPKHLITATGQRVTLRCSPRSGDLSVYWYQQSLDQGLQFLIQYYNGEERAKGNILERFSAQQFPDLHSELNLSSLELGDSALYFCASSGILAVEQFFGPGTRLTVL.

This clone was counted many times. The chain links TRBV15 to TRBJ2-5; possibly TRBD2 for D (6 bases). CDR1 is LNHNV and CDR2 is YYDKDF in the germline V gene (reference sequence). V lost 5 bases and J 7 bases, leaving 14 bases between the germline ends. This CDR3 has 13 amino acids. CDR3: CATSEEGRGTQYF. CDR3 in DNA: TGTGCCACCAGCGAAGAGGGGCGGGGGACCCAGTACTTC.

V gene TRBV7-9 combines with J gene TRBJ1-2; 7 nucleotides match TRBD1. This CDR3 has 14 amino acids. The germline gives CDR1 SEHNR, CDR2 FQNEAQ (reference sequence). The V gene end was trimmed by 1 base and the J gene end by 8 bases; junction bases not matched to a gene: 7. The CDR3 DNA reads TGTGCCAGCAGCTTAGATCAGCTGACAGGGGGCTACACCTTC. Protein: CASSLDQLTGGYTF.

V is TRBV28 and J is TRBJ2-1; possibly TRBD2 for D (5 bases). V lost 3 bases and J lost 2, with 17 bases in between. The germline CDR1 and CDR2 sequences are MDHEN and SYDVKM. The CDR3 length is 17 residues. Here the CDR3 reads CASSLSLGEGTYNEQFF. CDR3 in DNA: TGTGCCAGCAGTTTGTCGTTGGGCGAGGGTACCTACAATGAGCAGTTCTTC.

J is TRBJ2-5 and V is TRBV5-1, with 7 bases matching TRBD1. After removal of 4 bases from V and 0 bases from J, the junction contained 6 bases not matched to a gene. Germline V gene sequence: CDR1 SGHRS, CDR2 YFSETQ. The CDR3 sequence is 15 residues long. The CDR3 is CASSPRQGHQETQYF. CDR3 DNA: TGCGCCAGCAGCCCCAGACAGGGACACCAAGAGACCCAGTACTTC.

The CDR3, as DNA: TGTGCCAGCAGCTTGGACGGATCAAACTATGGCTACACCTTC. Translated: CASSLDGSNYGYTF. The chain links TRBV5-5 to TRBJ1-2; D not certain. V was cut by 0 bases and J by 2 bases, with 8 bases left in between. Germline CDR1 is SGHKS and CDR2 is YYEKEE (reference sequence). This CDR3 has 14 amino acids.

V gene TRBV5-1 combines with J gene TRBJ1-4, with a tentative D call TRBD1 (5 bases). V gave up 5 bases and J gave up 4 bases, with 12 bases separating them. CDR1 is SGHRS and CDR2 is YFSETQ in the germline V gene. This CDR3 has 14 residues. This chain's CDR3 is CASRGDYRNEKLFF. CDR3 DNA: TGCGCCAGCAGAGGGGATTACCGTAATGAAAAACTGTTTTTT.

The rearrangement uses TRBV30 and TRBJ1-5; possible D gene TRBD1, 5 bases. The ends were cut back, 1 base at V and 1 base at J, with 14 bases in the middle. CDR3 length: 16 residues. Germline-derived CDR1 and CDR2 are GTSNPN and SVGIG (reference sequence). The CDR3 here is CAWSARGRGSNQPQHF. CDR3 DNA sequence: TGTGCCTGGAGTGCTCGGGGGAGGGGCAGCAATCAGCCCCAGCATTTT.

The rearrangement uses TRBV9 and TRBJ1-1; possible D gene TRBD1, 5 bases. Looked up from germline, CDR1 is SGDLS and CDR2 is YYNGEE. CDR3 length equals 15 residues. V lost 0 bases, J lost 0 bases, and 9 bases lay in between. The CDR3 spells CASSVDGGMNTEAFF. The CDR3 DNA reads as TGTGCCAGCAGCGTAGATGGGGGGATGAACACTGAAGCTTTCTTT.

This clone has just one count. The V gene is TRBV2, the J gene TRBJ2-3; 14 nucleotides agree with TRBD2. The CDR3 loop spans 16 amino acids. Germline assignment: CDR1 SNHLY and CDR2 FYNNEI. Losses at the gene ends were 5 bases for V and 4 bases for J; bases not matched to a gene: 5. The CDR3 DNA sequence: TGTGCCAGCAGTTCCGGGACTAGCGGGAGATCAGATACGCAGTATTTT. It yields the protein CASSSGTSGRSDTQYF.

This clone is a singleton in its sample. This chain joins TRBV25-1 and TRBJ1-2; D is uncertain. The CDR3 loop spans 12 amino acids. Germline CDR1 MGHDK, CDR2 SYGVNS. V lost 5 bases, J lost 0 bases, and 4 bases lay in between. The CDR3 DNA follows: TGTGCCAGCAGTCTAGCTAACTATGGCTACACCTTC. This gives the protein CASSLANYGYTF.

V usage is TRBV11-1 and J usage is TRBJ1-6, with D possibly being TRBD1 (6 bases). Per germline, CDR1 SGHAT and CDR2 FQDESV (reference sequence). The CDR3 consists of 14 residues. Trimming took 3 bases from V and 10 from J, leaving 13 bases between them. The CDR3 DNA is TGTGCCAGCAGCTTCGCAGGGGCAAGGTCACCCCTCCACTTT. As protein: CASSFAGARSPLHF. Based on the CDR3 plus reference TRBV11-1 and TRBJ1-6, the full variable domain is EAEVAQSPRYKITEKSQAVAFWCDPISGHATLYWYRQILGQGPELLVQFQDESVVDDSQLPKDRFSAERLKGVDSTLKIQPAELGDSAMYLCASSFAGARSPLHFGNGTRLTVT.

Only a few counts were recorded for this clone. In nucleotides, the CDR3 is TGTGCCAGCAGCCCAACACAGGCCGGGGAGCTGTTTTTT. Translating it yields CASSPTQAGELFF. The V call is TRBV7-6, the J call TRBJ2-2, with D possibly TRBD1 on 5 matching bases. CDR3 length equals 13 residues. CDR1 is SGHVS and CDR2 is FNYEAQ in the germline V gene. Trimming pared 5 bases from V and 6 bases from J, leaving 10 bases between.

This clone was counted a few times. The genes are TRBV2 and TRBJ2-2; possibly TRBD1 for D (6 bases). The CDR3 extends over 14 amino acids. V lost 7 bases to trimming and J lost 1 base, with 10 bases between them. CDR1 and CDR2 (germline): SNHLY, FYNNEI. The CDR3 DNA follows: TGTGCCAGCAAGAGGACAGAGAACACCGGGGAGCTGTTTTTT. It encodes CASKRTENTGELFF.

The chain is built from TRBV19 and TRBJ1-4; a possible D gene is TRBD1 (5 bases). V was cut by 4 bases and J by 6 bases, with 12 bases left in between. There are 14 residues in the CDR3. The germline V gene has CDR1 LNHDA and CDR2 SQIVND (reference sequence). CDR3 sequence reads: CASSRGSGYEKLFF. CDR3 DNA: TGTGCCAGTAGTAGGGGCAGCGGGTATGAAAAACTGTTTTTT.

This chain connects TRBV2 to TRBJ1-2, with TRBD1 as a possible D gene (5 bases). Germline lookup yields CDR1 SNHLY and CDR2 FYNNEI. V lost 7 bases to trimming and J lost 6 bases, with 15 bases between them. The CDR3 contains 13 residues. The CDR3 loop reads CASNLEGAHGYTF. CDR3 nucleotides: TGTGCCAGCAACTTGGAAGGGGCCCATGGCTACACCTTC.

This rearrangement joins TRBV7-8 to TRBJ2-7; 8 nucleotides agree with TRBD2. J gave up 0 bases and V 6 bases, and 7 bases lay outside the gene matches. Germline loops: CDR1 SGHVS, CDR2 FQNEAQ. The CDR3 is made up of 15 amino acids. CDR3 in DNA: TGTGCCAGCAGGGTGGGCGGGGGGCCCTCCTACGAGCAGTACTTC. Encoded protein: CASRVGGGPSYEQYF.

The chain combines TRBV7-2 with TRBJ1-5; D ambiguous. V gave up 7 bases and J gave up 0 bases, with 16 bases separating them. This CDR3 comprises 16 residues. CDR1 and CDR2 from the germline V gene are SGHTA and FQGNSA. CDR3 nucleotide sequence: TGTGCCAGCACCCCGAGTGGCAGGTCTAGCAATCAGCCCCAGCATTTT. Its translation: CASTPSGRSSNQPQHF.

The J gene is TRBJ2-7, the V gene TRBV30; 7 bases fit TRBD2. CDR1 and CDR2 from the germline V gene are GTSNPN and SVGIG (reference sequence). Trimming took 5 bases from V and 2 from J; bases not matched to a gene: 6. The CDR3 runs to 13 residues. The CDR3 DNA is TGTGCCTGGTGGGGGGGGTTTACCTACGAGCAGTACTTC. Encoded protein: CAWWGGFTYEQYF. The variable domain in full, completed from reference TRBV30 and TRBJ2-7, reads SQTIHQWPATLVQPVGSPLSLECTVEGTSNPNLYWYRQAAGRGLQLLFYSVGIGQISSEVPQNLSASRPQDRQFILSSKKLLLSDSGFYLCAWWGGFTYEQYFGPGTRLTVT.

The chain uses TRBV27 and TRBJ1-1; a possible D gene is TRBD1 (5 bases). Trimming took 0 bases from V and 5 from J, leaving 13 bases between them. CDR3 length: 15 amino acids. Germline lookup yields CDR1 MNHEY and CDR2 SMNVEV (reference sequence). The CDR3 DNA reads as TGTGCCAGCAGTTTATCTCGGGGGGGAAGGACTGAAGCTTTCTTT. Translation: CASSLSRGGRTEAFF.

This clone has only a few counts. V gene TRBV7-8 combines with J gene TRBJ1-5; 9 nucleotides line up with TRBD1. Germline V lookup: CDR1 SGHVS, CDR2 FQNEAQ. The length of the CDR3 is 14 residues. V lost 5 bases, J lost 7 bases, and 6 bases stayed unmatched. The DNA of the CDR3 is TGTGCCAGCAGCCGTGGGACAGGGAGCCAGCCCCAGCATTTT. Encoded protein: CASSRGTGSQPQHF.